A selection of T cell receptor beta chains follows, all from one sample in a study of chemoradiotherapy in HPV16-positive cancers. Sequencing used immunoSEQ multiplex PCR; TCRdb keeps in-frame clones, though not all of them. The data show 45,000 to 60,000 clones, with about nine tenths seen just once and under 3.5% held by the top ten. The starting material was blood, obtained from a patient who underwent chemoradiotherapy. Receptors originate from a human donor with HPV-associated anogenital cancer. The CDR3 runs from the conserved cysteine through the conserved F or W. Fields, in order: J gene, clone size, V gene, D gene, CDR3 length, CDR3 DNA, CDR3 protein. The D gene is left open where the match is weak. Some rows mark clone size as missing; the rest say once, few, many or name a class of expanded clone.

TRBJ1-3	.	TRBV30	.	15	TGTGCCTACCTATACCCGGGGCCCTCTGGAAACACCATATATTTT	CAYLYPGPSGNTIYF
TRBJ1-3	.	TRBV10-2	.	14	TGCGCCAGCAGTGAGTTGGGGCAGGTAGACACCATATATTTT	CASSELGQVDTIYF
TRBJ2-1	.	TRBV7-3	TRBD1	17	TGTGCCAGCAGCTTAGAGGTCACAGGGGGCAAATTGAATGAGCAGTTCTTC	CASSLEVTGGKLNEQFF
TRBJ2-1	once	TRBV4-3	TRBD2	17	TGCGCCAGCAGCCAAGACTCACTAGCGGGAGGGCCAGGTGAGCAGTTCTTC	CASSQDSLAGGPGEQFF
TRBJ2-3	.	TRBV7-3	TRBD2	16	TGTGCCAGCAGACAGATTCGGACTAGCGGGAGAGATACGCAGTATTTT	CASRQIRTSGRDTQYF
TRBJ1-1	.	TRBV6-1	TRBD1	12	TGTGCCAGCAGCAGGGGACAGACTGAAGCTTTCTTT	CASSRGQTEAFF
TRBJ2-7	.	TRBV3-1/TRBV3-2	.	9	TGTGCCAGCAACCACGAGCAGTACTTC	CASNHEQYF
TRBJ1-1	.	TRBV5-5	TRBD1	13	TGTGCCAGCAGCTTGACAGGGGCCACTGAAGCTTTCTTT	CASSLTGATEAFF
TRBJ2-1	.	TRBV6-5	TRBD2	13	TGTGCCAGCAGAAGACTAGCAGTCAATGAGCAGTTCTTC	CASRRLAVNEQFF
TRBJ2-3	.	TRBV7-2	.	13	TGTGCCAGCAGCGCCACTAGGGCAGATACGCAGTATTTT	CASSATRADTQYF
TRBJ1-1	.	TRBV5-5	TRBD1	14	TGTGCCAGCAGCCCATTGACAGGGAGTACTGAAGCTTTCTTT	CASSPLTGSTEAFF
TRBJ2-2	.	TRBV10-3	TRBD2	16	TGTGCCATCAGTGGGGAACTAGCGTCGAACACCGGGGAGCTGTTTTTT	CAISGELASNTGELFF
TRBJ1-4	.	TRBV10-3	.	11	TGTGCCACTAGACAGCATGAAAAACTGTTTTTT	CATRQHEKLFF
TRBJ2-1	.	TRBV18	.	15	TGTGCCAGCTCAGAAGGGATGGGTTGGGGCAATGAGCAGTTCTTC	CASSEGMGWGNEQFF
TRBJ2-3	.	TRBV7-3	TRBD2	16	TGTGCCAGCAGCTTTGGGTCTAGCGGACGCACAGATACGCAGTATTTT	CASSFGSSGRTDTQYF
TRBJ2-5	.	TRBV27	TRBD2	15	TGTGCCAGCAGTTTACGGCGGGGGGGTCAAGAGACCCAGTACTTC	CASSLRRGGQETQYF
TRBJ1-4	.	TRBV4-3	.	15	TGCGCCAGCAGCCCCCGGGGACGACTTAATGAAAAACTGTTTTTT	CASSPRGRLNEKLFF
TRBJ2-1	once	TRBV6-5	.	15	TGTGCCAGCAGTTCCCTCGGGGGAGGCTACAATGAGCAGTTCTTC	CASSSLGGGYNEQFF